Shown below are 13 T cell receptor beta chains from a single sample sequenced in a study of cytomegalovirus exposure and HLA in healthy donors. PCR primers comprised 60 Vbeta and 13 Jbeta primers. The protocol was immunoSEQ multiplex PCR, while the TCRdb copy is restricted to in-frame clones and leaves out a portion. The data contain about 140,000 clones, almost 80% of them singletons. Sequenced material: PBMCs. The receptors here all came from a man between 18 and 29 years old in good health and CMV-seronegative.

This chain uses TRBV4-1 with TRBJ1-2; 8 positions match TRBD1. The J segment lost 3 bases and the V segment lost 3 bases, leaving 6 bases of the junction unmatched. The germline gives CDR1 MGHRA, CDR2 YSYEKL. The CDR3 is 15 residues long. Here the CDR3 reads CASSHPIQGDYGYTF. The CDR3 bases are TGCGCCAGCAGCCACCCTATACAGGGGGACTATGGCTACACCTTC.

This clone has more than one count but fewer than ten. The chain links TRBV6-5 to TRBJ1-2, with 9 positions matching TRBD1. J was trimmed by 6 bases and V by 5 bases; bases with no gene match: 10. Germline V lookup: CDR1 MNHEY, CDR2 SVGAGI. The CDR3 has 15 residues. For the CDR3, the DNA is TGTGCCAGCAGTCAGGGACAGGGAAGATCGGATGGCTACACCTTC. Translating it yields CASSQGQGRSDGYTF.

J is TRBJ2-7 and V is TRBV13; 7 bases map to TRBD1. With 3 bases clipped from V and 4 bases from J, the junction kept 15 bases outside the gene matches. Germline V gene sequence: CDR1 PRHDT, CDR2 FYEKMQ (reference sequence). The length of the CDR3 is 17 residues. The CDR3 DNA follows: TGTGCCAGCAGCTTTTCCTCAATCGGGACAGAAAGATACGAGCAGTACTTC. This translates into CASSFSSIGTERYEQYF.

J is TRBJ2-3 and V is TRBV5-4, with 7 bases identical to TRBD1. The CDR3 loop spans 13 amino acids. V dropped 2 bases and J dropped 4; count of bases not matched to a gene: 1. The germline V gene encodes CDR1 SGHNT and CDR2 YYREEE (reference sequence). CDR3 nucleotides: TGTGCCAGCAGCTTTGGACAGGCAGATACGCAGTATTTT. This gives the protein CASSFGQADTQYF.

The chain is built from TRBV2 and TRBJ2-2; 7 positions agree with TRBD1. Trimming took 7 bases from V and 3 from J; bases not matched to a gene: 2. CDR3 length equals 13 residues. CDR1 and CDR2 (germline): SNHLY, FYNNEI. CDR3 in amino acids: CASTGTDTGELFF. CDR3 DNA: TGTGCCAGCACAGGGACAGACACCGGGGAGCTGTTTTTT.

The chain joins TRBV27 to TRBJ1-2, with D perhaps TRBD1 (5 bases). Germline V CDR1 and CDR2: MNHEY, SMNVEV (reference sequence). With 1 base removed from V and 8 bases from J, the gap between germline ends came to 17 bases. CDR3 size: 15 residues. Here the CDR3 reads CASSLWIGEAGGYTF. The CDR3 nucleotides read TGTGCCAGCAGTTTATGGATCGGGGAGGCAGGGGGCTACACCTTC.

The rearrangement uses TRBV10-3 and TRBJ1-4, with 8 bases lining up with TRBD1. This CDR3 contains 18 residues. Germline trimming cut 6 bases from V and 8 bases from J; bases unmatched to any gene: 20. CDR1 ENHRY and CDR2 SYGVKD come from the germline V gene. The CDR3 DNA reads as TGTGCCATCAGCGCTGGACAGGGAAGCGTGGGGAGTAACGAAAAACTGTTTTTT. Protein sequence: CAISAGQGSVGSNEKLFF.

The gene calls are TRBV7-9 and TRBJ1-2; D gene unclear. Germline values: CDR1 SEHNR, CDR2 FQNEAQ (reference sequence). V lost 1 base, J lost 4 bases, and 10 bases lay in between. This CDR3 region has 14 residues. The CDR3 here is CASSLEAASYGYTF. For the CDR3, the DNA is TGTGCCAGCAGCTTAGAGGCGGCCAGCTATGGCTACACCTTC.

The table lists this clone with a count of one. The chain carries TRBV30 and TRBJ1-6; the match to TRBD1 covers 9 bases. The V segment lost 1 base and the J segment 5 bases; nucleotides outside the gene matches: 6. The CDR3 loop spans 16 amino acids. CDR1 and CDR2 from the germline V gene are GTSNPN and SVGIG (reference sequence). CDR3 coding DNA: TGTGCCTGGAGTGGTCCCGGGACAGGGAATAATTCACCCCTCCACTTT. It translates to CAWSGPGTGNNSPLHF. Looking up the rest from reference TRBV30 and TRBJ1-6 gives the full variable domain: SQTIHQWPATLVQPVGSPLSLECTVEGTSNPNLYWYRQAAGRGLQLLFYSVGIGQISSEVPQNLSASRPQDRQFILSSKKLLLSDSGFYLCAWSGPGTGNNSPLHFGNGTRLTVT.

A note on this clone: At one boundary the junction diverges from the germline segment, which might be a read error. V usage is TRBV7-2 and J usage is TRBJ2-1; D is possibly TRBD1 (6 bases). This CDR3 contains 14 residues. Germline lookup yields CDR1 SGHTA and CDR2 FQGNSA. CDR3: CASSLATGLHEQFF. CDR3 in DNA: TGTGCCAGCAGCCTAGCTACAGGGCTTCATGAGCAGTTCTTC.

Concerning this clone: The junction and the germline gene differ at one end; a read error may be behind it. The chain recombines TRBV7-6 with TRBJ1-1; D possibly corresponds to TRBD1 (6 bases). Per germline, CDR1 SGHVS and CDR2 FNYEAQ. CDR3 length: 17 amino acids. CDR3 in amino acids: CAGSLEPDSSFYTEAFF. The CDR3 DNA is TGTGCCGGCAGCTTAGAGCCGGACAGTTCCTTTTATACTGAAGCTTTCTTT.

This clone has only one observation. This rearrangement joins TRBV4-3 to TRBJ1-2, with a possible D match to TRBD1 (6 bases). Germline V gene sequence: CDR1 LGHNA, CDR2 YSLEER. The length of the CDR3 is 14 residues. V lost 1 base, J lost 5 bases, and 11 bases lay in between. The CDR3 protein is CASSQGRQDYGYTF. The CDR3 DNA is TGCGCCAGCAGCCAAGGACGACAGGATTATGGCTACACCTTC.

The V gene is TRBV5-6, the J gene TRBJ1-2; D perhaps matches TRBD1 (5 bases). The CDR3 covers 15 residues. V was trimmed by 4 bases and J by 4 bases, leaving 17 bases between them. The germline V gene encodes CDR1 SGHDT and CDR2 YYEEEE. Here the CDR3 DNA reads TGTGCCAGCAGCCCGAGTTTAGGGGCTCTCTATGGCTACACCTTC. This codes for CASSPSLGALYGYTF. The whole variable domain, remainder taken from reference TRBV5-6 and TRBJ1-2, is DAGVTQSPTHLIKTRGQQVTLRCSPKSGHDTVSWYQQALGQGPQFIFQYYEEEERQRGNFPDRFSGHQFPNYSSELNVNALLLGDSALYLCASSPSLGALYGYTFGSGTRLTVV.